What follows is one T cell receptor beta chain and its context. As yet, its antigen is unknown. These data come from a study of cytomegalovirus exposure and HLA in healthy donors. Primers: 60 Vbeta forward and 13 Jbeta reverse. Clones were read by immunoSEQ multiplex PCR, and TCRdb kept only the in-frame ones, dropping some. The sample includes 150,000 or so clones, 80% to 85% seen only once; the top ten take over 4%. Study-wide points: The authors confirmed in vitro that three CMV-associated chains were specific for CMV antigens. Common viral pathogens seemed, in a later analysis, to connect with several of the most significant clusters.

The CDR3 loop spans 13 amino acids. The germline V gene encodes CDR1 SEHNR and CDR2 FQNEAQ (reference sequence). Trimming removed 2 bases from V and 5 bases from J, with 8 bases in between. The chain couples TRBV7-9 to TRBJ2-3, with D unclear. The sequenced material came from PBMCs. This clonotype was obtained from a man aged 50 or older in good health and CMV-seropositive. In DNA form, the CDR3 reads TGTGCCAGCAGCTTAAATAGTCGAGATACGCAGTATTTT. Protein: CASSLNSRDTQYF.